This TCR beta chain was sequenced for a study of Tregs in tolerant kidney transplant recipients. Note on this clone: Its antigen is not known. The CDR3 end is not reached by the read, which stops 3 residues before it; the germline J gene fills it in.

Produced via immunoSEQ multiplex PCR; TCRdb's table is partial and in-frame only. The sample data list under 6,000 clones. Whole-study findings and limits: The small number of patients limits these findings pending further validation. Biological reproducibility was not directly addressed in this study. Activated donor B cell expansion appeared to reveal the most relevant donor-specific TCRbeta repertoire.

The nonmyeloablative bone marrow transplants came from related graft donors, with transient mixed chimerism. Thawed PBMCs were FACS-sorted into unstimulated CD4+CD25+CD127- regulatory T cells, CD4+CD25- non-regulatory cells, CD4 and CD8 cells. The CDR3 sequence is 13 residues long. Sample: CD4+ T cells from blood (PBMCs), taken about 15 months after the transplant. The chain employs TRBV12-3 or TRBV12-4 and TRBJ1-1; 8 bases map to TRBD1. The source of this sequence is a human patient who received a combined kidney and bone marrow transplant. Some T cells could come from the graft donor. The CDR3 here is CASSLGQGSSAFF. The CDR3 DNA, read in part, is TGTGCCAGCAGTCTCGGACAGGGTTCATCC.